The 2 T cell receptor beta chains listed next were all sequenced from one sample in a study of blood T cells in healthy people across ages. A second PCR of 7 to 11 cycles used a sample-barcoded 5' primer and a J-beta primer mix. TCRdb recomputed calls from the 5' RACE reads with MiXCR, one row per CDR3 protein. The sample gives about 1,500,000 distinct CDR3 sequences, about 28% of which show up once; 7.7% is in the top ten. The specimen sequenced was blood. Every receptor here comes from a woman in her 30s in good health.

This clonotype occurred many times. The J gene is TRBJ2-1, the V gene TRBV5-5; no firm D call. V lost 2 bases, J lost 12 bases, and 15 bases lay in between. Germline V gene data show CDR1 as SGHKS and CDR2 as YYEKEE (reference sequence). This CDR3 has 13 amino acids. CDR3 in DNA: TGTGCCAGCAGCTTAGTTAGGCAGACGTCGCAGTTCTTC. Encoded protein: CASSLVRQTSQFF. Using reference TRBV5-5 and TRBJ2-1 for the parts outside the CDR3, the full variable domain is DAGVTQSPTHLIKTRGQQVTLRCSPISGHKSVSWYQQVLGQGPQFIFQYYEKEERGRGNFPDRFSARQFPNYSSELNVNALLLGDSALYLCASSLVRQTSQFFGPGTRLTVL.

In its sample, this clonotype was seen a few times. The chain carries TRBV11-2 and TRBJ1-1; no clear D gene. CDR1 SGHAT and CDR2 FQNNGV come from the germline V gene. Deletions cut 0 bases from V and 1 base from J, with 12 bases between. The CDR3 extends over 16 amino acids. CDR3 loop: CASSLDFGVRNTEAFF. Written as DNA, the CDR3 is TGTGCCAGCAGCTTAGATTTCGGGGTGAGGAACACTGAAGCTTTCTTT.